This is a list of T cell receptor beta chains from one sample in a study of cytomegalovirus exposure and HLA in healthy donors. Assay used: immunoSEQ multiplex PCR; TCRdb lists only in-frame clones, some missing. The sample carries 60,000 to 90,000 clones, roughly 64% recorded once. Input material: PBMCs. These receptors all stem from a man in his forties or fifties in good health and CMV-seropositive. Both conserved end residues are trimmed from each CDR3. Clone size, where shown, is once, few, many, or a class for clones that have expanded.

J gene	V gene	clone size	CDR3 protein
TRBJ2-7	TRBV7-2	NA	ASSLDRVGSYEQY
TRBJ2-5	TRBV28	NA	ASSLGTRETQY
TRBJ2-7	TRBV28	few	ASTAPGTPFANEQY
TRBJ1-1	TRBV5-6	NA	ASSPGLGPEAF
TRBJ2-2	TRBV7-2	NA	ASSSGLARPGELF
TRBJ1-5	TRBV7-9	NA	ASSLGQGGQPQH
TRBJ2-7	TRBV29-1	few	SVVNRDRGYEQY
TRBJ2-1	TRBV15	few	ATSPPVETSGSGSNEQF
TRBJ2-2	TRBV9	NA	ASSARAGYTGELF
TRBJ2-2	TRBV30	once	AWSSLAGGSGELF
TRBJ1-2	TRBV2	once	ASNYRGGYGYT
TRBJ1-5	TRBV2	medium-sized	ASIEDYSNQPQH
TRBJ1-2	TRBV4-2	NA	ASSRENQGNGYT
TRBJ1-1	TRBV6-1	NA	ASSAEGTGVMNTEAF
TRBJ1-5	TRBV15	once	ATSREWGRGNQPQH
TRBJ2-5	TRBV11-2	NA	ASSPPRSGSQY
TRBJ2-3	TRBV7-9	NA	ASSLSTSGRISDTQY
TRBJ2-2	TRBV11-2	NA	ASRILVETRGTGELF
TRBJ2-7	TRBV6-1	NA	ASTETGIYEQY
TRBJ2-1	TRBV19	NA	ASSRSEYNEQF
TRBJ1-6	TRBV4-2	NA	ASRQGLTGRNSPLH
TRBJ2-5	TRBV5-4	once	ASSQQETQY
TRBJ2-1	TRBV28	few	ASTGQGVYEQF
TRBJ1-2	TRBV19	once	ASSGQGVVYGYT
TRBJ2-1	TRBV4-3	NA	ASSPGLAGTLSYNEQF
TRBJ2-1	TRBV2	NA	ASSEGQGGNEQF
TRBJ1-1	TRBV5-4	NA	ASSFGTGNTEAF
TRBJ2-7	TRBV5-4	NA	ASSPGRERYYEQY
TRBJ2-3	TRBV5-1	NA	ASTLGAGPTRDTQY
TRBJ2-1	TRBV5-1	NA	ASSLGTTFNNEQF
TRBJ1-3	TRBV6-5	few	ASSYGGGGNTIY
TRBJ2-1	TRBV5-1	few	ASSLGLSGSREQF
TRBJ2-1	TRBV2	few	ASSASGSLADEQF
TRBJ1-1	TRBV9	NA	ASSGKPGGTEAF
TRBJ1-2	TRBV5-4	NA	ASSYTGGEGYT
TRBJ1-2	TRBV28	NA	ASSPGQAITNYGYT
TRBJ2-2	TRBV9	once	ASSALAGVGTGELF
TRBJ1-2	TRBV5-8	NA	ASTRPRTGTDYGYT
TRBJ1-1	TRBV6-5	few	ASSYSIFGEAF